A single sample gave rise to the 9 T cell receptor beta chains below, sequenced in a study of blood T cell repertoires in COVID-19. Clones were sequenced by immunoSEQ multiplex PCR, and TCRdb holds only the in-frame ones, with some missing. The sample has about 280,000 clones; approximately 86% are singletons. Sample: peripheral blood. These receptors were obtained from a woman aged 25 to 45 who had recovered from COVID-19.

This rearrangement joins TRBV2 to TRBJ2-1, with a weak D call TRBD1 (5 bases). Trimming pared 4 bases from V and 0 bases from J, leaving 10 bases between. CDR1 is SNHLY, CDR2 FYNNEI, per germline. This CDR3 is built from 15 residues. This CDR3 reads CASSVGVGSYNEQFF. The CDR3 DNA sequence: TGTGCCAGCAGTGTAGGGGTCGGCTCCTACAATGAGCAGTTCTTC.

V and J are TRBV7-9 and TRBJ2-5; perhaps TRBD2 as D (6 bases). The CDR3 has 14 residues. Trimming left V 5 bases short and J 6 bases short, with 16 bases between. Germline CDR1 is SEHNR and CDR2 is FQNEAQ (reference sequence). CDR3 sequence reads: CASSGRRETKTQYF. The CDR3 nucleotides are TGTGCCAGCAGCGGCCGCCGGGAGACAAAGACCCAGTACTTC.

The chain combines TRBV6-1 with TRBJ2-5; D remains unclear. This CDR3 spans 16 amino acids. Trimming left V 4 bases short and J 5 bases short, with 20 bases between. Germline V lookup: CDR1 MNHNS, CDR2 SASEGT. The DNA of the CDR3 is TGTGCCAGCAGTGTTTTTGAACTTCCGATCGGGGAGACCCAGTACTTC. Residues: CASSVFELPIGETQYF.

This chain joins TRBV11-2 and TRBJ2-1; D is possibly TRBD2 (5 bases). There are 16 residues in the CDR3. Trimming took 2 bases from V and 7 from J, leaving 18 bases between them. The germline CDR1 and CDR2 sequences are SGHAT and FQNNGV. This CDR3 is CASSLTGSVGWNEQFF. In nucleotides, the CDR3 is TGTGCCAGCAGCTTAACGGGGTCCGTCGGTTGGAATGAGCAGTTCTTC.

This sequence joins TRBV6-5 and TRBJ2-5; 10 bases are a match to TRBD2. The J segment lost 4 bases and the V segment lost 6 bases, leaving 8 bases of the junction unmatched. CDR3 length equals 15 residues. Germline loops: CDR1 MNHEY, CDR2 SVGAGI. CDR3 coding DNA: TGTGCCAGCAGGGAGTCTAGCGGGGGTGCAGAGACCCAGTACTTC. It encodes CASRESSGGAETQYF.

The rearrangement uses TRBV7-2 and TRBJ2-5, with D unresolved. V dropped 3 bases and J dropped 1 base, with 6 bases sitting between them. Germline CDR1 reads SGHTA; CDR2 reads FQGNSA. This CDR3 is built from 13 residues. CDR3 DNA: TGTGCCAGCAGCTTGACTTTCCAAGAGACCCAGTACTTC. It yields the protein CASSLTFQETQYF.

This chain joins TRBV10-3 and TRBJ2-3; 8 bases agree with TRBD1. Per germline, CDR1 ENHRY and CDR2 SYGVKD. CDR3 length equals 13 residues. V was pared by 2 bases and J by 10 bases, with 5 bases of the junction left unmatched. CDR3 region: CAISETQGEAQYF. In nucleotides, the CDR3 is TGTGCCATCAGTGAGACACAGGGGGAGGCGCAGTATTTT.

This sequence joins TRBV4-1 and TRBJ2-6, with D unclear. V lost 1 base to trimming and J lost 2 bases, with 12 bases between them. The CDR3 runs to 17 residues. Germline-derived CDR1 and CDR2 are MGHRA and YSYEKL. The CDR3 DNA reads TGCGCCAGCAGCCAAGCCCGTATTCTTACTGGGGCCAACGTCCTGACTTTC. This translates into CASSQARILTGANVLTF.

V and J are TRBV7-2 and TRBJ2-5, with TRBD2 identical over 12 bases. CDR1 SGHTA and CDR2 FQGNSA come from the germline V gene. The CDR3 covers 15 residues. V lost 2 bases to trimming and J lost 5 bases; unmatched junction nucleotides: 3. The chain's CDR3 is CASSLNLAGGETQYF. CDR3 bases: TGTGCCAGCAGCTTAAACCTAGCGGGGGGGGAGACCCAGTACTTC.